The 32 T cell receptor beta chains presented below share a single source sample, sequenced in a study of blood T cell repertoires in COVID-19. The table came from immunoSEQ multiplex PCR; TCRdb's copy has only in-frame clones and leaves some out. Of hundreds of thousands of clones listed, roughly 85% were seen once; the top ten hold 1.5% to 2%. Sequenced sample: PBMCs or T cells enriched from blood (not recorded which). Receptors originate from a young woman with acute COVID-19.

The genes are TRBV24-1 and TRBJ2-5; 11 positions match TRBD2. Germline loops: CDR1 KGHDR, CDR2 SFDVKD. This CDR3 is 14 amino acids long. Trimming cost V 9 bases and J 2 bases; bases outside gene matches: 4. The CDR3 here is CATGTSGLQETQYF. CDR3 nucleotide sequence: TGTGCCACCGGGACTAGCGGACTACAAGAGACCCAGTACTTC.

The rearrangement joins TRBV7-9 to TRBJ1-4; perhaps TRBD1 as D (5 bases). The V end lost 2 bases, the J end lost 12 bases, and 19 bases lay between the germline ends. Germline values: CDR1 SEHNR, CDR2 FQNEAQ (reference sequence). The length of the CDR3 is 15 residues. The CDR3, as DNA: TGTGCCAGCAGCTTAACGGATGGGGCCGGAAAGGAACTGTTTTTT. Amino acid sequence: CASSLTDGAGKELFF.

The chain recombines TRBV3-1 (or the pseudogene TRBV3-2) with TRBJ2-1; no firm D call. Germline V gene data show CDR1 as LGHDT and CDR2 as YNNKEL (reference sequence). Trimming pared 0 bases from V and 4 bases from J, leaving 4 bases between. This CDR3 is 13 amino acids long. The CDR3 sequence is CASSQETYNEQFF. The CDR3 nucleotides are TGTGCCAGCAGCCAAGAAACATACAATGAGCAGTTCTTC.

This chain links TRBV15 with TRBJ2-2; 9 bases match TRBD1. This CDR3 is built from 18 residues. V lost 0 bases to trimming and J lost 4 bases; unmatched junction nucleotides: 9. Germline CDR1 LNHNV, CDR2 YYDKDF (reference sequence). CDR3 protein: CATSRDYYGTGSTGELFF. The CDR3 DNA sequence: TGTGCCACCAGCAGAGATTATTACGGGACAGGGTCCACCGGGGAGCTGTTTTTT.

The rearrangement links TRBV29-1 to TRBJ1-5; 7 bases align to TRBD1. This CDR3 has 13 amino acids. The ends lost 6 bases at V and 4 bases at J; junction bases unmatched: 6. Germline V lookup: CDR1 SQVTM, CDR2 ANQGSEA. CDR3 residues: CSVVSGGNQPQHF. CDR3 DNA: TGCAGCGTCGTTTCAGGGGGGAATCAGCCCCAGCATTTT.

This clone was seen a few times. V usage is TRBV4-2 and J usage is TRBJ1-1; 7 positions agree with TRBD1. V gave up 2 bases and J gave up 8 bases; unmatched junction bases: 11. Germline V gives CDR1 LGHNA, CDR2 YNFKEQ. The CDR3 length is 15 residues. The chain's CDR3 is CASSQPGQVEGEAFF. The CDR3, as DNA: TGTGCCAGCAGCCAACCTGGACAGGTAGAGGGAGAAGCTTTCTTT.

The chain combines TRBV24-1 with TRBJ2-2; the D gene is possibly TRBD2 (5 bases). Germline V gene sequence: CDR1 KGHDR, CDR2 SFDVKD. Trimming cost V 3 bases and J 7 bases, with 17 bases left between them. The CDR3 totals 16 residues. CDR3 in amino acids: CATSDPGGEIIGELFF. DNA of the CDR3: TGTGCCACCAGTGATCCCGGAGGAGAGATCATCGGGGAGCTGTTTTTT.

This clone was recorded only once. In the same sample, other DNA sequences code for this CDR3. The chain joins TRBV5-4 to TRBJ2-1; 8 bases align to TRBD1. This CDR3 region has 13 residues. With 2 bases clipped from V and 6 bases from J, the junction kept 1 base outside the gene matches. The V gene's germline CDR1 is SGHNT and CDR2 YYREEE (reference sequence). CDR3 residues: CASSLTGGNEQFF. Written as DNA, the CDR3 is TGTGCCAGCAGCTTAACAGGGGGCAATGAGCAGTTCTTC.

The V gene is TRBV19, the J gene TRBJ1-2; tentative D call: TRBD1 (6 bases). Germline V gives CDR1 LNHDA, CDR2 SQIVND (reference sequence). Trimming left V 5 bases short and J 7 bases short, with 17 bases between. This CDR3 is built from 14 residues. The CDR3 spells CASSSEGGTVGYTF. The CDR3 DNA follows: TGTGCCAGTAGTTCGGAGGGGGGGACTGTTGGCTACACCTTC.

The chain recombines TRBV4-3 with TRBJ1-1, with a weak D call TRBD1 (5 bases). The CDR3 covers 15 residues. Germline CDR1 is LGHNA and CDR2 is YSLEER. Trimming removed 0 bases from V and 4 bases from J, with 12 bases in between. The CDR3 loop reads CASSQDGGGITEAFF. Written as DNA, the CDR3 is TGCGCCAGCAGCCAAGATGGGGGGGGGATCACTGAAGCTTTCTTT.

The rearrangement uses TRBV18 and TRBJ2-1, with 12 positions matching TRBD2. This CDR3 spans 14 amino acids. Germline lookup yields CDR1 KGHSH and CDR2 LQKENI. The ends lost 3 bases at V and 15 bases at J; junction bases unmatched: 9. CDR3 in DNA: TGTGCCAGCTCACCCTCGACTAGCGGGAGAGTACCGTTCTTC. Translation gives CASSPSTSGRVPFF.

This chain uses TRBV24-1 with TRBJ2-5, with D hard to call. Germline V CDR1 and CDR2: KGHDR, SFDVKD. The CDR3 spans 13 residues. V dropped 3 bases and J dropped 7 bases, with 11 bases sitting between them. The DNA of the CDR3 is TGTGCCACCAGTGATGGGCCCCCTGGGACCCAGTACTTC. This encodes CATSDGPPGTQYF.

This chain joins TRBV11-2 and TRBJ1-1; a possible D gene is TRBD1 (5 bases). This CDR3 contains 14 residues. With 1 base removed from V and 6 bases from J, the gap between germline ends came to 12 bases. Germline V gene lookup returns CDR1 SGHAT and CDR2 FQNNGV. CDR3 DNA sequence: TGTGCCAGCAGCTTAGCAGGGCTGAATTCTGAAGCTTTCTTT. Translated: CASSLAGLNSEAFF. The whole variable domain, remainder taken from reference TRBV11-2 and TRBJ1-1, is EAGVAQSPRYKIIEKRQSVAFWCNPISGHATLYWYQQILGQGPKLLIQFQNNGVVDDSQLPKDRFSAERLKGVDSTLKIQPAKLEDSAVYLCASSLAGLNSEAFFGQGTRLTVV.

This clone appeared a few times. V and J are TRBV9 and TRBJ1-1; weak D call: TRBD1 (6 bases). The CDR3 is made up of 16 amino acids. With 1 base removed from V and 1 base from J, the gap between germline ends came to 14 bases. Looked up from germline, CDR1 is SGDLS and CDR2 is YYNGEE. The CDR3 protein is CASSVTGTPGNTEAFF. Written as DNA, the CDR3 is TGTGCCAGCAGCGTAACCGGGACACCAGGGAACACTGAAGCTTTCTTT.

The chain links TRBV28 to TRBJ1-3, with D possibly being TRBD1 (6 bases). There are 16 residues in the CDR3. Germline V gene lookup returns CDR1 MDHEN and CDR2 SYDVKM. Trimming left V 5 bases short and J 0 bases short, with 14 bases between. The CDR3 DNA sequence: TGTGCCAGCAGTGACAGGTCTACCAACTCTGGAAACACCATATATTTT. Protein: CASSDRSTNSGNTIYF.

The V call is TRBV29-1, the J call TRBJ1-1, with D unclear. V shed 4 bases and J shed 1 base, with 10 bases lying between them. The V gene's germline CDR1 is SQVTM and CDR2 ANQGSEA. This CDR3 comprises 13 residues. CDR3 amino acids: CSVVTVQNTEAFF. CDR3 DNA sequence: TGCAGCGTTGTAACAGTACAGAACACTGAAGCTTTCTTT.

The V and J genes are TRBV18 and TRBJ1-1, with unresolved D. Germline values: CDR1 KGHSH, CDR2 LQKENI. Trimming removed 3 bases at V and 10 bases at J, with 9 bases between. The CDR3 sequence is 11 residues long. The chain's CDR3 is CASSPGRVAFF. The CDR3 region has the DNA TGTGCCAGCTCACCCGGGAGGGTAGCTTTCTTT.

The genes are TRBV9 and TRBJ2-2, with TRBD1 identical over 12 bases. Germline lookup yields CDR1 SGDLS and CDR2 YYNGEE. After removal of 1 base from V and 7 bases from J, the junction contained 11 bases not matched to a gene. CDR3 size: 18 residues. The chain's CDR3 is CASSVSGTGGVVNGELFF. The CDR3 region has the DNA TGTGCCAGCAGCGTATCCGGGACAGGGGGCGTCGTGAACGGGGAGCTGTTTTTT. The variable domain in full, completed from reference TRBV9 and TRBJ2-2, reads DSGVTQTPKHLITATGQRVTLRCSPRSGDLSVYWYQQSLDQGLQFLIQYYNGEERAKGNILERFSAQQFPDLHSELNLSSLELGDSALYFCASSVSGTGGVVNGELFFGEGSRLTVL.

The chain uses TRBV20-1 and TRBJ1-5, with D possibly being TRBD1 (6 bases). V lost 7 bases to trimming and J lost 8 bases, with 12 bases between them. Germline CDR1 is DFQATT and CDR2 is SNEGSKA (reference sequence). The CDR3 sequence is 11 residues long. The chain's CDR3 is CSVGGRKPQHF. CDR3 sequence (DNA): TGCAGTGTAGGGGGTCGAAAGCCCCAGCATTTT.

The chain carries TRBV19 and TRBJ1-4; D is perhaps TRBD1 (5 bases). The CDR3 is made up of 15 amino acids. Trimming took 2 bases from V and 5 from J, leaving 12 bases between them. Germline values: CDR1 LNHDA, CDR2 SQIVND (reference sequence). CDR3 DNA sequence: TGTGCCAGTAGTATAAGTGCGACAGCGAATGAAAAACTGTTTTTT. Its protein product is CASSISATANEKLFF.

The gene calls are TRBV3-1 (or the pseudogene TRBV3-2) and TRBJ1-1; 11 bases align to TRBD1. Looked up from germline, CDR1 is LGHDT and CDR2 is YNNKEL (reference sequence). The CDR3 sequence is 15 residues long. With V trimmed by 1 base and J by 9 bases, 7 bases remained unmatched. In DNA, the CDR3 is TGTGCCAGCAGCCAAGGCGGACAGGGGGCGGGGAAAGCTTTCTTT. Its translation is CASSQGGQGAGKAFF.

The chain has TRBV5-8 and TRBJ2-4; 7 bases match TRBD1. This CDR3 is built from 14 residues. Germline CDR1 reads SGHTS; CDR2 reads YDEGEE. Trimming at V came to 6 bases and at J to 3 bases, leaving 6 bases not matched to a gene. CDR3 sequence (DNA): TGTGCCAGCACCATGACAGGGTACAAAAACATTCAGTACTTC. As protein: CASTMTGYKNIQYF. The full variable domain, rest sourced from reference TRBV5-8 and TRBJ2-4, is EAGVTQSPTHLIKTRGQQATLRCSPISGHTSVYWYQQALGLGLQFLLWYDEGEERNRGNFPPRFSGRQFPNYSSELNVNALELEDSALYLCASTMTGYKNIQYFGAGTRLSVL.

The chain links TRBV18 to TRBJ2-7; TRBD2 agrees at 13 bases. The junction had 7 bases not matched to a gene; V was cut back by 3 bases and J by 5 bases. CDR1 KGHSH and CDR2 LQKENI come from the germline V gene. The CDR3 length is 16 residues. CDR3 loop: CASSPPTSGRAHEQYF. In nucleotides, the CDR3 is TGTGCCAGCTCACCCCCAACTAGCGGGAGGGCCCACGAGCAGTACTTC.

V usage is TRBV28 and J usage is TRBJ2-2, with D possibly matching TRBD1 (8 bases). The CDR3 sequence is 17 residues long. Germline V lookup: CDR1 MDHEN, CDR2 SYDVKM. V was trimmed by 3 bases and J by 4 bases, leaving 18 bases between them. The CDR3 reads CASSFGGDRKGTGELFF. CDR3 DNA sequence: TGTGCCAGCAGTTTTGGGGGGGACAGGAAGGGCACCGGGGAGCTGTTTTTT.

The V call is TRBV4-2, the J call TRBJ2-4, with TRBD2 identical over 13 bases. This CDR3 is 15 amino acids long. The trim removed 1 base at V and 6 bases at J, leaving 0 bases unmatched. Looked up from germline, CDR1 is LGHNA and CDR2 is YNFKEQ. The CDR3 coding sequence is TGTGCCAGCAGCCAAGGGACTAGCGGGGGAAACATTCAGTACTTC. Its protein product is CASSQGTSGGNIQYF.

This chain joins TRBV19 and TRBJ1-1; D is perhaps TRBD1 (5 bases). The CDR3 is made up of 13 amino acids. V was trimmed by 10 bases and J by 4 bases, leaving 16 bases between them. Germline CDR1 reads LNHDA; CDR2 reads SQIVND (reference sequence). As DNA, the CDR3 is TGTGCCACTCGCAACAACGGGGGCACTGAAGCTTTCTTT. It yields the protein CATRNNGGTEAFF.

V gene TRBV5-1 combines with J gene TRBJ1-1; the match to TRBD1 covers 7 bases. Germline V gene sequence: CDR1 SGHRS, CDR2 YFSETQ. The J segment lost 1 base and the V segment lost 7 bases, leaving 4 bases of the junction unmatched. This CDR3 is built from 13 residues. Written as DNA, the CDR3 is TGCGCCAGCCGACAGGGAAGGAACACTGAAGCTTTCTTT. Translation: CASRQGRNTEAFF.

The CDR3 DNA is TGTGCCAGCAGCCAGGAGACCCGACAGTTTAGCTCCTACAATGAGCAGTTCTTC. Encoded protein: CASSQETRQFSSYNEQFF. The rearrangement joins TRBV3-1 (or the pseudogene TRBV3-2) to TRBJ2-1; D might be TRBD1 (5 bases). Trimming left V 3 bases short and J 0 bases short, with 18 bases between. The CDR3 contains 18 residues. Germline CDR1 LGHDT, CDR2 YNNKEL (reference sequence).

This clone has a single count. This chain joins TRBV5-4 and TRBJ2-1; 13 nucleotides agree with TRBD2. The CDR3 sequence is 15 residues long. With V trimmed by 4 bases and J by 8 bases, 6 bases remained unmatched. Germline-derived CDR1 and CDR2 are SGHNT and YYREEE (reference sequence). CDR3 in DNA: TGTGCCAGCAGCCAACTAGCGGGGGGGCCATATGAGCAGTTCTTC. It specifies CASSQLAGGPYEQFF.

As DNA, the CDR3 is TGTGCCAGCAGTTTATCTACCCGACAGGGGTCCTCATATGGCTACACCTTC. Its protein product is CASSLSTRQGSSYGYTF. The chain uses TRBV28 and TRBJ1-2; TRBD1 matches 8 bases. J lost 5 bases, V lost 1 base, and 12 bases had no gene match. Germline loops: CDR1 MDHEN, CDR2 SYDVKM. There are 17 residues in the CDR3.

The chain joins TRBV5-1 to TRBJ1-1; a weak D match, TRBD1 (5 bases). Trimming removed 0 bases at V and 7 bases at J, with 10 bases between. This CDR3 is 13 amino acids long. Germline CDR1 is SGHRS and CDR2 is YFSETQ. CDR3 region: CASSLEGLIEAFF. The DNA for the CDR3 is TGCGCCAGCAGCTTGGAGGGACTCATTGAAGCTTTCTTT. The variable domain in full, with the rest retrieved from reference TRBV5-1 and TRBJ1-1, is KAGVTQTPRYLIKTRGQQVTLSCSPISGHRSVSWYQQTPGQGLQFLFEYFSETQRNKGNFPGRFSGRQFSNSRSEMNVSTLELGDSALYLCASSLEGLIEAFFGQGTRLTVV.

The count of this clone is one. The V call is TRBV27, the J call TRBJ2-7; TRBD1 matches 9 bases. The CDR3 loop spans 14 amino acids. CDR1 is MNHEY, CDR2 SMNVEV, per germline (reference sequence). The trim removed 6 bases at V and 5 bases at J, leaving 8 bases unmatched. The CDR3 DNA is TGTGCCAGCAGCCCGGGACAGGGACGAAACGAGCAGTACTTC. Its translation: CASSPGQGRNEQYF.